Listed here are 20 T cell receptor beta chains from one sample, sequenced in a study of shared clonotypes between healthy human individuals. Clones were sequenced by immunoSEQ multiplex PCR, and TCRdb holds only the in-frame ones, with some missing. The repertoire holds millions of clones, more than 90% seen once, with over 0.12% in the top ten. The sequenced sample consisted of naive CD4+ T cells sorted from blood. The sample's subset: CD45RA+ positively selected. The receptors originated from a man aged 18-30 years in good health.

J is TRBJ1-5 and V is TRBV10-2; D is ambiguous. Germline-derived CDR1 and CDR2 are WSHSY and SAAADI. The CDR3 has 14 amino acids. V was trimmed by 6 bases and J by 3 bases, leaving 12 bases between them. The CDR3 region is CASRSQVSNQPQHF. The CDR3 bases are TGCGCCAGCAGGTCGCAGGTCTCCAATCAGCCCCAGCATTTT.

The rearrangement joins TRBV5-1 to TRBJ2-6; weak D call: TRBD2 (5 bases). CDR3 length: 16 residues. Trimming pared 0 bases from V and 5 bases from J, leaving 12 bases between. Looked up from germline, CDR1 is SGHRS and CDR2 is YFSETQ. The CDR3: CASSLGTEVWANVLTF. Written as DNA, the CDR3 is TGCGCCAGCAGCTTGGGGACGGAGGTCTGGGCCAACGTCCTGACTTTC.

This rearrangement joins TRBV13 to TRBJ1-2; 11 nucleotides agree with TRBD1. Trimming cost V 4 bases and J 7 bases; bases outside gene matches: 2. Germline CDR1 reads PRHDT; CDR2 reads FYEKMQ (reference sequence). The CDR3 covers 13 residues. This CDR3 reads CASSSDRGPGYTF. The CDR3 region has the DNA TGTGCCAGCAGCTCGGACAGGGGGCCTGGCTACACCTTC.

The chain recombines TRBV10-3 with TRBJ2-1, with D perhaps matching TRBD1 or TRBD2 (5 bases each). Trimming shortened V by 0 bases and J by 6 bases, and 12 bases separated the two germline ends. Germline V gene lookup returns CDR1 ENHRY and CDR2 SYGVKD. The CDR3 runs to 15 residues. DNA of the CDR3: TGTGCCATCAGTGAGTCATGGGGGTTTAGCAATGAGCAGTTCTTC. Amino acid sequence: CAISESWGFSNEQFF.

The gene calls are TRBV6-1 and TRBJ1-1; no reliable D call. CDR1 and CDR2 from the germline V gene are MNHNS and SASEGT. V was trimmed by 6 bases and J by 0 bases, leaving 14 bases between them. The CDR3 covers 15 residues. CDR3 amino acids: CASSYRAPMNTEAFF. CDR3 bases: TGTGCCAGCAGCTACAGAGCACCCATGAACACTGAAGCTTTCTTT.

The V and J genes are TRBV5-1 and TRBJ2-2, with a possible D match to TRBD1 (7 bases). This CDR3 has 14 amino acids. The V and J ends lost 7 bases and 6 bases respectively, with 16 bases between them. The V gene's germline CDR1 is SGHRS and CDR2 YFSETQ. The CDR3 coding sequence is TGCGCCAGCGGCGGCAGGGGGGTCGCCGGGGAGCTGTTTTTT. Translation: CASGGRGVAGELFF.

This clone was seen only once. The V gene is TRBV5-1, the J gene TRBJ1-5; 7 nucleotides line up with TRBD1. Germline V gene sequence: CDR1 SGHRS, CDR2 YFSETQ. This CDR3 has 13 residues. Losses at the gene ends were 2 bases for V and 7 bases for J; bases not matched to a gene: 3. The CDR3 region has the DNA TGCGCCAGCAGCTTTGACAGGGAACAGCCCCAGCATTTT. Encoded protein: CASSFDREQPQHF.

This chain uses TRBV7-3 with TRBJ2-3, with 10 bases matching TRBD2. V gave up 4 bases and J gave up 1 base; unmatched junction bases: 11. The CDR3 covers 18 residues. The germline gives CDR1 SGHTA, CDR2 FQGTGA. Here the CDR3 reads CASSSIAGGRPGTDTQYF. The CDR3 nucleotides are TGTGCCAGCAGCTCAATAGCGGGGGGCCGCCCTGGCACAGATACGCAGTATTTT.

The V gene is TRBV7-9, the J gene TRBJ2-1, with D possibly matching TRBD1 (5 bases). Trimming stripped 0 bases from V and 6 bases from J, with 12 bases between. Germline V gene sequence: CDR1 SEHNR, CDR2 FQNEAQ (reference sequence). There are 15 residues in the CDR3. CDR3 in DNA: TGTGCCAGCAGCTTAGCAAAGGGGCCAGTCAATGAGCAGTTCTTC. Residues: CASSLAKGPVNEQFF.

The chain combines TRBV5-1 with TRBJ2-5; 9 bases are shared with TRBD1. Trimming at V came to 5 bases and at J to 2 bases, leaving 4 bases not matched to a gene. Germline CDR1 SGHRS, CDR2 YFSETQ. The CDR3 runs 14 residues. The CDR3 sequence is CASRGTGHQETQYF. The CDR3 coding sequence is TGCGCCAGCAGAGGGACAGGGCATCAAGAGACCCAGTACTTC.

J is TRBJ1-1 and V is TRBV11-2; D gene uncertain. This CDR3 comprises 14 residues. Germline V gives CDR1 SGHAT, CDR2 FQNNGV. V lost 1 base and J lost 8, with 14 bases in between. Here the CDR3 DNA reads TGTGCCAGCAGCTTAGTTGTGGTTTCCCCAGAAGCTTTCTTT. Translating it yields CASSLVVVSPEAFF.

V gene TRBV4-1 combines with J gene TRBJ1-1; the D is unclear. The ends were cut back, 2 bases at V and 1 base at J, with 8 bases in the middle. Germline CDR1 reads MGHRA; CDR2 reads YSYEKL. The CDR3 is 14 residues long. CDR3 coding DNA: TGCGCCAGCAGCCAATCAACGGGGAACACTGAAGCTTTCTTT. Protein: CASSQSTGNTEAFF.

This chain joins TRBV18 and TRBJ2-7; TRBD1 aligns across 7 bases. Trimming cost V 1 base and J 2 bases; bases outside gene matches: 5. The CDR3 runs 15 residues. Germline CDR1 is KGHSH and CDR2 is LQKENI. The CDR3 here is CASSPRSGQTYEQYF. The CDR3 DNA follows: TGTGCCAGCTCACCACGGTCGGGACAGACCTACGAGCAGTACTTC. The variable domain in full, with the rest retrieved from reference TRBV18 and TRBJ2-7, is NAGVMQNPRHLVRRRGQEARLRCSPMKGHSHVYWYRQLPEEGLKFMVYLQKENIIDESGMPKERFSAEFPKEGPSILRIQQVVRGDSAAYFCASSPRSGQTYEQYFGPGTRLTVT.

The chain has TRBV6-5 and TRBJ2-7; 9 nucleotides agree with TRBD1. Looked up from germline, CDR1 is MNHEY and CDR2 is SVGAGI. The CDR3 covers 15 residues. Trimming at V came to 5 bases and at J to 7 bases, leaving 12 bases not matched to a gene. The CDR3 region has the DNA TGTGCCAGCAGTCAAAGGCCGACAGGGGGAAGGGAGCAGTACTTC. Protein: CASSQRPTGGREQYF.

The rearrangement joins TRBV7-2 to TRBJ2-5; D could derive from TRBD1 or TRBD2 (6 bases each). This CDR3 has 15 amino acids. Trimming took 7 bases from V and 5 from J, leaving 20 bases between them. Germline V gives CDR1 SGHTA, CDR2 FQGNSA. Here the CDR3 reads CASMLGGARSETQYF. The CDR3 DNA sequence: TGTGCCAGCATGCTGGGGGGCGCCCGGTCGGAGACCCAGTACTTC.

The V and J genes are TRBV5-1 and TRBJ2-7; 10 bases map to TRBD1. CDR3 length equals 17 residues. Germline values: CDR1 SGHRS, CDR2 YFSETQ. V shed 0 bases and J 2 bases; nucleotides not matched to a gene: 8. CDR3: CASSLAPGTGVPYEQYF. The CDR3 DNA is TGCGCCAGCAGCTTGGCACCTGGGACAGGGGTCCCCTACGAGCAGTACTTC.

The chain carries TRBV4-1 and TRBJ1-1, with no clear D. V was trimmed by 0 bases and J by 1 base, leaving 3 bases between them. The CDR3 runs to 13 residues. Looked up from germline, CDR1 is MGHRA and CDR2 is YSYEKL. Here the CDR3 DNA reads TGCGCCAGCAGCCAAGACCGGAACACTGAAGCTTTCTTT. This codes for CASSQDRNTEAFF.

The gene calls are TRBV7-9 and TRBJ1-4; a weak D match, TRBD1 (5 bases). Trimming left V 8 bases short and J 5 bases short, with 15 bases between. Germline CDR1 reads SEHNR; CDR2 reads FQNEAQ (reference sequence). The CDR3 contains 14 residues. DNA of the CDR3: TGTGCCAGCCAATCCCGCGGGGGGAATGAAAAACTGTTTTTT. Amino acids: CASQSRGGNEKLFF. The full variable domain, completed using reference TRBV7-9 and TRBJ1-4, is DTGVSQNPRHKITKRGQNVTFRCDPISEHNRLYWYRQTLGQGPEFLTYFQNEAQLEKSRLLSDRFSAERPKGSFSTLEIQRTEQGDSAMYLCASQSRGGNEKLFFGSGTQLSVL.

Regarding this clone: Other DNA sequences from this sample encode an identical CDR3 as well. This chain connects TRBV7-2 to TRBJ2-1, with 9 bases lining up with TRBD2. J lost 1 base, V lost 5 bases, and 3 bases had no gene match. This CDR3 contains 15 residues. Germline V lookup: CDR1 SGHTA, CDR2 FQGNSA. In DNA form, the CDR3 reads TGTGCCAGCAGCCTTAGCGGGGGATCCTACAATGAGCAGTTCTTC. It codes for CASSLSGGSYNEQFF. Supplemented by reference TRBV7-2 and TRBJ2-1, the full variable domain reads GAGVSQSPSNKVTEKGKDVELRCDPISGHTALYWYRQSLGQGLEFLIYFQGNSAPDKSGLPSDRFSAERTGGSVSTLTIQRTQQEDSAVYLCASSLSGGSYNEQFFGPGTRLTVL.

The chain links TRBV30 to TRBJ1-6, with 8 bases that match TRBD1. Germline loops: CDR1 GTSNPN, CDR2 SVGIG (reference sequence). J gave up 7 bases and V 5 bases, and 10 bases lay outside the gene matches. This CDR3 is built from 15 residues. CDR3 protein: CAWRGLDRANSPLHF. The CDR3 DNA reads TGTGCCTGGCGAGGCCTGGACAGGGCCAATTCACCCCTCCACTTT.